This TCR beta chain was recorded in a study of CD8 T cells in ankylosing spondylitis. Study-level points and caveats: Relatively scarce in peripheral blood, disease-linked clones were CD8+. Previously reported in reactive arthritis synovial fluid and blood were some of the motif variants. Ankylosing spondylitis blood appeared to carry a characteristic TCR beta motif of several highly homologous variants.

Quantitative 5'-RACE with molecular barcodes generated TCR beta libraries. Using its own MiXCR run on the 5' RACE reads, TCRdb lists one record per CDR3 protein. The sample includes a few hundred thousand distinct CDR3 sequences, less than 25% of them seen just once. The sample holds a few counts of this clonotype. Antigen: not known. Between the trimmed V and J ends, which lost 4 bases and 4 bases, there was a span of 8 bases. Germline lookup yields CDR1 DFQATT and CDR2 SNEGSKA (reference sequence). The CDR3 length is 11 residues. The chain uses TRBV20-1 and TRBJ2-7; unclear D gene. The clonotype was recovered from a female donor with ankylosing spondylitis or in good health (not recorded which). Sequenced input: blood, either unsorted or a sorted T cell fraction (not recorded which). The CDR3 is CSATLTYEQYF. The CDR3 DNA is TGCAGTGCTACCCTTACTTACGAGCAGTACTTC.